The sequence of this T cell receptor beta chain was determined in a study of response to subunit inactivated influenza vaccine. Using its own MiXCR run on the RT-PCR reads, TCRdb lists one record per CDR3 protein. The repertoire consists of about 170,000 distinct CDR3 sequences, with 10% to 15% occurring once and the leading ten covering 29%. This clonotype occurred many times. There are 17 residues in the CDR3. V lost 2 bases to trimming and J lost 5 bases; unmatched junction nucleotides: 7. CDR1 is LGHNA and CDR2 is YNFKEQ in the germline V gene. These data were likewise used in another study, on T cells expressing NK-cell markers. That report adds: What made the TCR beta cDNA was 5'RACE template switching with UMIs.

This receptor was identified in a man aged 50-60 years who received an inactivated influenza vaccine. The V and J genes are TRBV4-2 and TRBJ2-3; 13 bases agree with TRBD2. The material sequenced was CD8+ T cells sorted from PBMCs, taken 11 to 12 days after vaccination. The CDR3 nucleotides read TGTGCCAGCAGCCAACCTGGACTAGCGGGGGCGGGAGATACGCAGTATTTT. It specifies CASSQPGLAGAGDTQYF.